What follows describes a single T cell receptor (beta chain). Its target is unknown. This sample is drawn from a study of cytomegalovirus exposure and HLA in healthy donors. Germline V lookup: CDR1 SGHTA, CDR2 FQGNSA. CDR3 size: 12 residues. Trimming pared 2 bases from V and 7 bases from J, leaving 6 bases between. The study ran its PCR with 60 Vbeta and 13 Jbeta primers. Some clones are missing from TCRdb's copy, which holds only in-frame ones; the method was immunoSEQ multiplex PCR. This sample yields over 70,000 clones, of which around four fifths are seen a single time; roughly 2.6% belongs to the top ten. Findings and caveats of the study: As a later analysis showed, a missense DCLRE1C variant was linked to trimming of TCR beta V- and J-genes. Researchers catalogued 164 TCR beta chains as cytomegalovirus-associated.

Material for sequencing was PBMCs. The TCR was taken from a male donor in good health and CMV-seropositive. The chain couples TRBV7-2 to TRBJ2-1; D gene unclear. For the CDR3, the DNA is TGTGCCAGCAGCTTATTAGTGAATGAGCAGTTCTTC. It specifies CASSLLVNEQFF.